This T cell receptor (beta chain) is drawn from a study of blood T cell repertoires in COVID-19. Libraries were prepared by immunoSEQ multiplex PCR; TCRdb keeps only in-frame clonotypes and omits some of them. The repertoire holds roughly 250,000 clones, with around 86% as singletons. This CDR3 contains 16 residues. CDR1 is SGHRS, CDR2 YFSETQ, per germline. The V segment lost 0 bases and the J segment 7 bases; nucleotides outside the gene matches: 4. The clonotype comes from a woman in her sixties with active or convalescent COVID-19. The sample taken for sequencing was peripheral blood. V and J are TRBV5-1 and TRBJ2-3; 14 bases map to TRBD2. The CDR3 sequence is CASSLDGTSGGNTQYF. The CDR3 coding sequence is TGCGCCAGCAGCTTGGACGGGACTAGCGGGGGCAATACGCAGTATTTT.